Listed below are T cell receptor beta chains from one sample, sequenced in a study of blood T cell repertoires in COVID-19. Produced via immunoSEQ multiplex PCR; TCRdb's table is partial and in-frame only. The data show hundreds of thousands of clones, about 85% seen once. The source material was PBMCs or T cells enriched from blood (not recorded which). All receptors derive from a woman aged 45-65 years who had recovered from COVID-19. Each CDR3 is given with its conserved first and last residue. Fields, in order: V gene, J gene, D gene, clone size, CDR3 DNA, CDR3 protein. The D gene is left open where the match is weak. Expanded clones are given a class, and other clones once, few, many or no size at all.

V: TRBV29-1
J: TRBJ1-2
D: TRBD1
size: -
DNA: TGCAGCGCCGAACTGCGGGACAGCAATAACTATGGCTACACCTTC
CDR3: CSAELRDSNNYGYTF

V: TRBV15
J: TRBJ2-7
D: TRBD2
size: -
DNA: TGTGCCACCAGCAGACAAGGACTAGCGCGGAGGCGAGAGCAGTACTTC
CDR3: CATSRQGLARRREQYF

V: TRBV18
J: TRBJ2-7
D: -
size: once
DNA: TGTGCCAGCTCACCTCTGGACAGAGCCGAGCAGTACTTC
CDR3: CASSPLDRAEQYF

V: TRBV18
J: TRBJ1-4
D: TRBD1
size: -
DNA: TGTGCCAGCTCATCCGGGACAGGAGAGGAAAAACTGTTTTTT
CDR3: CASSSGTGEEKLFF

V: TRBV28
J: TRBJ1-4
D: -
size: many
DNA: TGTGCCAGCGCGGAATCTCACTCAACTAATGAAAAACTGTTTTTT
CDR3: CASAESHSTNEKLFF

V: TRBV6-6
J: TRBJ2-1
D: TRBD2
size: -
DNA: TGTGCCAGCAGTCTCCATACTAGCGGGAGGGCCTCCGGTGAGCAGTTCTTC
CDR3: CASSLHTSGRASGEQFF

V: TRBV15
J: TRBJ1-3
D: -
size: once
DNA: TGTGCCACCAGCAGAGATAGAGGGTTGAGTGGAAACACCATATATTTT
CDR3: CATSRDRGLSGNTIYF

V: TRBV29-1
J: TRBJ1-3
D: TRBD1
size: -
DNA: TGCAGCGTTGGGACAGGGACTGGAAACACCATATATTTT
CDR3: CSVGTGTGNTIYF

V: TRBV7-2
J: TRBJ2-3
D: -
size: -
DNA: TGTGCCAGCAGCTTAGGAGTCTACACAGATACGCAGTATTTT
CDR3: CASSLGVYTDTQYF

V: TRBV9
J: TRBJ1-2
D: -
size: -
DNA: TGTGCCAGCAGCGTAGCTGGAGGCGGCTACACCTTC
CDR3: CASSVAGGGYTF

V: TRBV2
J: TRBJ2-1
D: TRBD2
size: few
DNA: TGTGCCAGCAGCCCGGGCTCTAGCGGGAACTACAATGAGCAGTTCTTC
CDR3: CASSPGSSGNYNEQFF

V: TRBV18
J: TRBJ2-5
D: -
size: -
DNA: TGTGCCAGCTCACCACGAGGAAATCGAGAGACCCAGTACTTC
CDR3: CASSPRGNRETQYF

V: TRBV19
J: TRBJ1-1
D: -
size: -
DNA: TGTGCCAGTAGTCTCTGGACAGCCGGAGACACTGAAGCTTTCTTT
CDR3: CASSLWTAGDTEAFF

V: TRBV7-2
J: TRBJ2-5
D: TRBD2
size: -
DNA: TGTGCCAGCAGCGGGAGGGCCTACCAAGAGACCCAGTACTTC
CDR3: CASSGRAYQETQYF

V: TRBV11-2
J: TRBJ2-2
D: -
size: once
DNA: TGTGCCAGCAGCTCAAAAGCAGGATCCGGGGAGCTGTTTTTT
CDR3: CASSSKAGSGELFF

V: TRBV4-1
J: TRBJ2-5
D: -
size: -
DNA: TGCGCCAGCAGCCAAGATTGGGGAGTAGCGGAAGAGACCCAGTACTTC
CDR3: CASSQDWGVAEETQYF

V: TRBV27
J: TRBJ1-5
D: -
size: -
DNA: TGTGCCAGCAGTTTACAGGGAAGCAATCAGCCCCAGCATTTT
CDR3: CASSLQGSNQPQHF

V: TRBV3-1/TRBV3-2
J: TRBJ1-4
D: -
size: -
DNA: TGTGCCAGCAGCCAAGAACGCCGGGAGGCAACTAATGAAAAACTGTTTTTT
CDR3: CASSQERREATNEKLFF

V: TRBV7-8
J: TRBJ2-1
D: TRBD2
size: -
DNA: TGTGCCAGCAGCTTCCCTAGCGGCGAACCATCGAGCTCCTACAATGAGCAGTTCTTC
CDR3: CASSFPSGEPSSSYNEQFF

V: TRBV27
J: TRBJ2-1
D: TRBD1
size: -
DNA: TGTGCCAGCAGTATTTCAATCCCGGACAGGGGCTCCTACAATGAGCAGTTCTTC
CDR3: CASSISIPDRGSYNEQFF

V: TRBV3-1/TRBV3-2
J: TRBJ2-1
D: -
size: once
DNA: TGTGCCAGCCGAGGGGGGAGGGTCCACAATGAGCAGTTCTTC
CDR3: CASRGGRVHNEQFF

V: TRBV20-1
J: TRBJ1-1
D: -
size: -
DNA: TGCAGTGCTGCAGGTGGCACTGAAGCTTTCTTT
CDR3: CSAAGGTEAFF